The T cell receptor (beta chain) under discussion was sequenced for a study of shared clonotypes between healthy human individuals. Naive CD45RA+ and memory CD45RA-negative subsets were split from CD4+ cells. With respect to this clone: Its antigen is unidentified.

Study results and limitations: The study generally estimated greater richness for naive than memory subsets. About 5% was the fraction of naive CD4 clonotypes found shared across a handful of donors.

Data came from immunoSEQ multiplex PCR; TCRdb stores just in-frame clones and leaves some out. The sample carries 550,000 to 850,000 clones, around 67% recorded once. V lost 6 bases and J 3 bases, leaving 11 bases between the germline ends. This CDR3 comprises 14 residues. Germline lookup yields CDR1 MRHNA and CDR2 SNTAGT. The TCR was taken from a woman in her twenties or thirties in good health. The sequenced material came from memory CD4+ T cells sorted from blood. Noted subset: CD45RA-negative fraction. This chain joins TRBV6-4 and TRBJ2-2; D is ambiguous. CDR3 amino acids: CASRLESDTGELFF. The DNA of the CDR3 is TGTGCCAGCAGGCTGGAATCCGACACCGGGGAGCTGTTTTTT.